This TCR beta chain appears in the sequencing data of a study of blood T cells in healthy people across ages. The use of a sample-barcoded 5' primer and a J-beta primer mix characterized a second PCR of about 7 to 12 cycles. TCRdb re-called the 5' RACE reads through MiXCR, storing one row per CDR3 protein. The data contain 1.5 million to 2 million distinct CDR3 sequences, 49% of them singletons. The V gene lost 5 bases and the J gene lost 3 bases, with 14 bases spanning the gap. This CDR3 contains 16 residues. Germline loops: CDR1 SEHNR, CDR2 FQNEAQ (reference sequence). This TCR came from a woman in her 40s in good health. Sample: blood. The genes are TRBV7-9 and TRBJ2-6; D is possibly TRBD2 (6 bases). This chain's CDR3 is CASSQPGGGGANVLTF. The CDR3 coding sequence is TGTGCCAGCAGCCAACCCGGGGGTGGTGGGGCCAACGTCCTGACTTTC.